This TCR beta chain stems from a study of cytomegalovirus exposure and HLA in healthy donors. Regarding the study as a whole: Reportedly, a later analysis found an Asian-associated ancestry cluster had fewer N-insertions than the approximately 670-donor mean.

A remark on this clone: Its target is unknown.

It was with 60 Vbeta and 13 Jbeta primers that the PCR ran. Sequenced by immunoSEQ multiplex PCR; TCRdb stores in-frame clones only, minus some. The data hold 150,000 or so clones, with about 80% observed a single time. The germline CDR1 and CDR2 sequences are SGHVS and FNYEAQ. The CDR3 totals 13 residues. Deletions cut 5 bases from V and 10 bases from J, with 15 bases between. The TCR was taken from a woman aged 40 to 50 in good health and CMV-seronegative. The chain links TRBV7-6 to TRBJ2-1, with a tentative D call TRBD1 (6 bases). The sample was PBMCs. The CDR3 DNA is TGTGCCAGCAGCCCGCAGGGGATGTGGGAGCAGTTCTTC. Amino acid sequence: CASSPQGMWEQFF.